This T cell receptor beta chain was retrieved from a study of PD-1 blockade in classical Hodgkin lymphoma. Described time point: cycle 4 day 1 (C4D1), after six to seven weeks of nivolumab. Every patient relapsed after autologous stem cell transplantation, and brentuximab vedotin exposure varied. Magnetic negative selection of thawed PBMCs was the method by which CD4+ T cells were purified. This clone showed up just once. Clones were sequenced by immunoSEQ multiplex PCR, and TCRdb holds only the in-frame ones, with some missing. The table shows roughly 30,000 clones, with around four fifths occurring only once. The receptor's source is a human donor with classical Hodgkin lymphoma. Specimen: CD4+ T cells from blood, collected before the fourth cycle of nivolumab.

The CDR3 DNA sequence: TGTGCCAGCAGCGCGTCGGGACAGGGGCCCAACTACCACGAGCAGTACTTC. Translated: CASSASGQGPNYHEQYF. The chain couples TRBV5-8 to TRBJ2-7; 10 nucleotides match TRBD1. Germline V CDR1 and CDR2: SGHTS, YDEGEE. The CDR3 is made up of 17 amino acids. J gave up 5 bases and V 4 bases, and 15 bases lay outside the gene matches. The whole variable domain, remainder taken from reference TRBV5-8 and TRBJ2-7, is EAGVTQSPTHLIKTRGQQATLRCSPISGHTSVYWYQQALGLGLQFLLWYDEGEERNRGNFPPRFSGRQFPNYSSELNVNALELEDSALYLCASSASGQGPNYHEQYFGPGTRLTVT.